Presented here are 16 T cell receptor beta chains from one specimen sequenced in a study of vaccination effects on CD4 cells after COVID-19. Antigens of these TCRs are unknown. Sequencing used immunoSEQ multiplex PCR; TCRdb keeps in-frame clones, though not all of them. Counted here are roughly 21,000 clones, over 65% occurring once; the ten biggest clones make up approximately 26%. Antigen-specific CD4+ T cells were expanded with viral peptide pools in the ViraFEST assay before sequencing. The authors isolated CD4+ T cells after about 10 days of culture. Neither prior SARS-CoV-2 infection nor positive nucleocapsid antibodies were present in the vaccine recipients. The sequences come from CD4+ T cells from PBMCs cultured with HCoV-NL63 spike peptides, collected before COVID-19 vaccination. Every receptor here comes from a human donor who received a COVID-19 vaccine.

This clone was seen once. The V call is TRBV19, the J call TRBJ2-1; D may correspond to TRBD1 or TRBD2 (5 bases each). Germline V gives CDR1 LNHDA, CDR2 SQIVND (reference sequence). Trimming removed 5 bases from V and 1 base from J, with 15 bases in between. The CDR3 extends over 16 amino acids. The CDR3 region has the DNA TGTGCCAGTAGTCGTAAAAGGGGAGTGTCCTACAATGAGCAGTTCTTC. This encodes CASSRKRGVSYNEQFF.

The CDR3 bases are TGTGCCAGCAGCTACACTGACAGGGCGGTTGGCTACACCTTC. It yields the protein CASSYTDRAVGYTF. The chain carries TRBV6-5 and TRBJ1-2; 7 bases map to TRBD1. CDR3 length equals 14 residues. With 6 bases clipped from V and 7 bases from J, the junction kept 11 bases outside the gene matches. The V gene's germline CDR1 is MNHEY and CDR2 SVGAGI.

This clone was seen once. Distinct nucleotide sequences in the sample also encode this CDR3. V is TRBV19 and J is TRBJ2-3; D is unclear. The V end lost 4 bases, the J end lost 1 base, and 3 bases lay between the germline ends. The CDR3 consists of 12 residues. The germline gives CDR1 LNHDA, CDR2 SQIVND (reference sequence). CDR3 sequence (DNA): TGTGCCAGTAGTAGACGCACAGATACGCAGTATTTT. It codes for CASSRRTDTQYF.

DNA for the CDR3: TGTGCCAGCAGTTGGAGCGGCGGAACCGGGGAGCTGTTTTTT. This sequence encodes CASSWSGGTGELFF. V and J are TRBV28 and TRBJ2-2; a weak D match, TRBD2 (5 bases). The CDR3 has 14 amino acids. Germline assignment: CDR1 MDHEN and CDR2 SYDVKM. Trimming shortened V by 4 bases and J by 5 bases, and 11 bases separated the two germline ends.

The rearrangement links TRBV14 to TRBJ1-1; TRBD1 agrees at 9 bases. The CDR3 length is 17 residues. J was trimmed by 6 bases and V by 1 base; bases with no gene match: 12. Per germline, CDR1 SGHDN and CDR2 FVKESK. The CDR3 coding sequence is TGTGCCAGCAGCCAAGTACGCTGGGACAGGGTTTGGGCTGAAGCTTTCTTT. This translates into CASSQVRWDRVWAEAFF. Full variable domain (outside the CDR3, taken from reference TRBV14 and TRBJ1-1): EAGVTQFPSHSVIEKGQTVTLRCDPISGHDNLYWYRRVMGKEIKFLLHFVKESKQDESGMPNNRFLAERTGGTYSTLKVQPAELEDSGVYFCASSQVRWDRVWAEAFFGQGTRLTVV.

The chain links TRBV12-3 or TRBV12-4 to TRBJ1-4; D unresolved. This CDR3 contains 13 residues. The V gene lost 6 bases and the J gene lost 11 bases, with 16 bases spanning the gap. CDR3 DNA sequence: TGTGCCAGCAGCAGAGACCAGGCCGGCAAACTGTTTTTT. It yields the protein CASSRDQAGKLFF.

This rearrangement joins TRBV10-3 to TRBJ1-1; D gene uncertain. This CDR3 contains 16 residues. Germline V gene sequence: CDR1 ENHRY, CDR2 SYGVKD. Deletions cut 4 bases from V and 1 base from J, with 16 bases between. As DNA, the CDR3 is TGTGCCATCAGTGCGTCTAGGACTGTCGGGAACACTGAAGCTTTCTTT. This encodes CAISASRTVGNTEAFF.

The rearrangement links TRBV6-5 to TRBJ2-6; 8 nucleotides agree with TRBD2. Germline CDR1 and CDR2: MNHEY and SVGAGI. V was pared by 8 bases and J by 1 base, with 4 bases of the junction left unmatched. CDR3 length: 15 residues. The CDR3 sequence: CASSGGRSGANVLTF. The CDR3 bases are TGTGCCAGCTCGGGGGGGAGGTCTGGGGCCAACGTCCTGACTTTC.

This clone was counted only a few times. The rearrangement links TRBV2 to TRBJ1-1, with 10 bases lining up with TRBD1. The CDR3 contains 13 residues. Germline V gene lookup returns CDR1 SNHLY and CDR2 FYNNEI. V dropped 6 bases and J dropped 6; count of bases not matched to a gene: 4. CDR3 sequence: CASRTGGFAEAFF. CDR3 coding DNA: TGTGCCAGCAGGACAGGGGGCTTTGCTGAAGCTTTCTTT. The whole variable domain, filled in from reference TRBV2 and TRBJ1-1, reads EPEVTQTPSHQVTQMGQEVILRCVPISNHLYFYWYRQILGQKVEFLVSFYNNEISEKSEIFDDQFSVERPDGSNFTLKIRSTKLEDSAMYFCASRTGGFAEAFFGQGTRLTVV.

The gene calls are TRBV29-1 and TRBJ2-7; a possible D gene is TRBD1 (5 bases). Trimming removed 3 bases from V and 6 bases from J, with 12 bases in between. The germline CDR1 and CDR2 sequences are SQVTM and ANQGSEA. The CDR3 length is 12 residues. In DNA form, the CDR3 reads TGCAGCGTTGACGCAGGGTTTGGCGAGCAGTACTTC. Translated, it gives CSVDAGFGEQYF.

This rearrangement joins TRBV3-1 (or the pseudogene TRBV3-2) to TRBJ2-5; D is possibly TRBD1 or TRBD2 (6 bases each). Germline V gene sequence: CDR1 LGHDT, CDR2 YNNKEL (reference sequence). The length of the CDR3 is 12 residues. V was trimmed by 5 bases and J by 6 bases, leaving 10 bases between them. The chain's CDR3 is CASSGGGKTQYF. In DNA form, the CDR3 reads TGTGCCAGCAGCGGAGGGGGGAAGACCCAGTACTTC.

The CDR3: CASSLDTTGTDTQYF. DNA of the CDR3: TGTGCCAGCAGCTTGGACACCACAGGGACAGATACGCAGTATTTT. This rearrangement joins TRBV5-6 to TRBJ2-3; TRBD1 might be the D (6 bases). V lost 0 bases and J 3 bases, leaving 11 bases between the germline ends. This CDR3 is 15 amino acids long. Looked up from germline, CDR1 is SGHDT and CDR2 is YYEEEE.

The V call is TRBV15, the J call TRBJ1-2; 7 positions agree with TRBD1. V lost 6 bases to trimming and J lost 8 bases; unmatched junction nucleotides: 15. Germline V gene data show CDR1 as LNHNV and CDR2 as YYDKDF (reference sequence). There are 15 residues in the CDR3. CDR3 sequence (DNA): TGTGCCACCAGGATGCTCCTGACAGGGCTAGGGGGCTACACCTTC. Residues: CATRMLLTGLGGYTF.

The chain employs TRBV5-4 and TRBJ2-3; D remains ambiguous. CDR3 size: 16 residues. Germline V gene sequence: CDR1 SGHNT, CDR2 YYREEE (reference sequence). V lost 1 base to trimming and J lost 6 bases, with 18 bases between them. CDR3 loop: CASSLSETSGYDTQYF. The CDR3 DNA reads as TGTGCCAGCAGCTTGTCTGAGACTTCCGGTTATGATACGCAGTATTTT.

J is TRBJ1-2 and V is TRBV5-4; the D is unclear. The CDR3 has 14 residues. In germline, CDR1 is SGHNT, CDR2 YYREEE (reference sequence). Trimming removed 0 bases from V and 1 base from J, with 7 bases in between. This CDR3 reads CASSLASINYGYTF. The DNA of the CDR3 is TGTGCCAGCAGCTTGGCTTCGATTAACTATGGCTACACCTTC.

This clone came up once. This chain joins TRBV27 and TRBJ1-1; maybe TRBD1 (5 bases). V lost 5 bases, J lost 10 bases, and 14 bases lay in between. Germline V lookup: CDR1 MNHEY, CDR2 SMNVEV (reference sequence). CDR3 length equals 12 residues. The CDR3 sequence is CASSESGSGAFF. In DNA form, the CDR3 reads TGTGCCAGCAGTGAGTCAGGGTCTGGAGCTTTCTTT.